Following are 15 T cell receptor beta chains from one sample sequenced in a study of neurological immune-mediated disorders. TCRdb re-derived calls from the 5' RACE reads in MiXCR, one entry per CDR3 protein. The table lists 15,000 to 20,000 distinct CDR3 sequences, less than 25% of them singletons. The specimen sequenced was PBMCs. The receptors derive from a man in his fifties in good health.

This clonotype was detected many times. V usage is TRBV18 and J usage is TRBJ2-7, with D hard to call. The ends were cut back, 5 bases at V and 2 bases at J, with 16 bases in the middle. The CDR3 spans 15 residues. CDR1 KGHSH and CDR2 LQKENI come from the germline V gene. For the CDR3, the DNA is TGTGCCAGCTCAGCGAGAATGGACGGCACCTACGAGCAGTACTTC. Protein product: CASSARMDGTYEQYF.

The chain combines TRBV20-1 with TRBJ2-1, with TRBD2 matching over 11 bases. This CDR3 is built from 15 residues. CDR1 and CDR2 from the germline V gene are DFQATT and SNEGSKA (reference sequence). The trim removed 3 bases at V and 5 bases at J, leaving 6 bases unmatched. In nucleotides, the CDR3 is TGCAGTGCTAGGACCTCGACTAGCGGGAACAATGAGCAGTTCTTC. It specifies CSARTSTSGNNEQFF.

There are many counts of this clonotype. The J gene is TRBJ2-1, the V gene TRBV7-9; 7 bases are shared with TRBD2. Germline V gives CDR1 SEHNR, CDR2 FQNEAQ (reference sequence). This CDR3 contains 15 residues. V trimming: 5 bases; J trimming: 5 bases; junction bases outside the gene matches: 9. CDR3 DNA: TGTGCCAGCAGCCCGAGCGGGAAAGGGGACAATGAGCAGTTCTTC. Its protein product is CASSPSGKGDNEQFF.

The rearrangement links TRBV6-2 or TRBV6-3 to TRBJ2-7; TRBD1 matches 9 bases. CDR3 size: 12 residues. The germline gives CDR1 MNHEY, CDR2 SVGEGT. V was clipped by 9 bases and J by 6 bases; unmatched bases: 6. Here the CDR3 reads CARLSGQGEQYF. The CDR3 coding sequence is TGTGCCAGACTATCGGGACAGGGCGAGCAGTACTTC.

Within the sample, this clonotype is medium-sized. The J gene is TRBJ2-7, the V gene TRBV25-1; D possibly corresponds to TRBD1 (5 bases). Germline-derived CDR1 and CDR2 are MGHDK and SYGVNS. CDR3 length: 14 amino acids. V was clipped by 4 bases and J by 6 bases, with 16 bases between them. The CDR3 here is CASSGRLGVLEQYF. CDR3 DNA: TGTGCCAGCAGTGGACGCCTAGGGGTCCTCGAGCAGTACTTC.

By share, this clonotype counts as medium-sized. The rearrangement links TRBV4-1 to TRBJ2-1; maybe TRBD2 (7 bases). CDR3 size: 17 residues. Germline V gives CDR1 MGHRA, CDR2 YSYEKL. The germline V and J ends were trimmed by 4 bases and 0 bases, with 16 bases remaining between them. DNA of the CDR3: TGCGCCAGCAGCCGATGGGGCGGGGGCCGCTCCTACAATGAGCAGTTCTTC. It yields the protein CASSRWGGGRSYNEQFF.

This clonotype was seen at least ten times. The chain's CDR3 is CASSLGEQFF. The CDR3, as DNA: TGTGCCAGCAGTTTGGGTGAGCAGTTCTTC. J is TRBJ2-1 and V is TRBV6-6; D is unclear. This CDR3 is built from 10 residues. Trimming removed 4 bases from V and 9 bases from J, with 4 bases in between. The germline V gene encodes CDR1 MNHNY and CDR2 SVGAGI (reference sequence).

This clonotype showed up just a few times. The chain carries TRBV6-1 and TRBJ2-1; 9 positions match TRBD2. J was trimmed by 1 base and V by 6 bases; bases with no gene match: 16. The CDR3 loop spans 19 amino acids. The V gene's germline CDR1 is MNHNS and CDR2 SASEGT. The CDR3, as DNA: TGTGCCAGCAGCAACAGGGAGGGCCTAGCGGGGATTTCCTACAATGAGCAGTTCTTC. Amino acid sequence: CASSNREGLAGISYNEQFF.

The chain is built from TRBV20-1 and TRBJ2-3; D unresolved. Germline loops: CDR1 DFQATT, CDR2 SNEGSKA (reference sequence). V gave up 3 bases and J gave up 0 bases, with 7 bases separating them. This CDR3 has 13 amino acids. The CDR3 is CSARVPSTDTQYF. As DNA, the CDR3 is TGCAGTGCTAGGGTTCCCAGCACAGATACGCAGTATTTT.

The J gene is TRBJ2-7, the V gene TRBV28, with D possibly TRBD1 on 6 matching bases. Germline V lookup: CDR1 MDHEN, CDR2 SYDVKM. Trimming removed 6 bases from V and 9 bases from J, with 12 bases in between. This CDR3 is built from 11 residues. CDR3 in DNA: TGTGCCAGCAGCTTTGTACAGGGGCAGTACTTC. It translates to CASSFVQGQYF.

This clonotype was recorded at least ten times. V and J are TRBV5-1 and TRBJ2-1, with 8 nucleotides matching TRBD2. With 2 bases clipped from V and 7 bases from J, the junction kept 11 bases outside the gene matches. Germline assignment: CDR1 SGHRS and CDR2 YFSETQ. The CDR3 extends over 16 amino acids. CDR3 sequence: CASSFSGLALGNEQFF. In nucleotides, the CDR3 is TGCGCCAGCAGCTTCAGCGGACTAGCCCTGGGAAATGAGCAGTTCTTC.

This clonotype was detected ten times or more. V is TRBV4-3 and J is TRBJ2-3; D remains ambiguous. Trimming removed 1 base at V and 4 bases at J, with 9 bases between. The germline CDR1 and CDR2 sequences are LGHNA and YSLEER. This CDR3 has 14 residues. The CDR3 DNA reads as TGCGCCAGCAGCCAAGGGGTTCCCCCAGATACGCAGTATTTT. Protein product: CASSQGVPPDTQYF.

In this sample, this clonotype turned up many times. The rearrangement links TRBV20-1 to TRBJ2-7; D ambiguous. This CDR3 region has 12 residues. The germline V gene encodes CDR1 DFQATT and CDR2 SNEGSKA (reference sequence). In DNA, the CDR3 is TGCAGCCCTAACGGAGTCGACTACGAGCAGTACTTC. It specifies CSPNGVDYEQYF.

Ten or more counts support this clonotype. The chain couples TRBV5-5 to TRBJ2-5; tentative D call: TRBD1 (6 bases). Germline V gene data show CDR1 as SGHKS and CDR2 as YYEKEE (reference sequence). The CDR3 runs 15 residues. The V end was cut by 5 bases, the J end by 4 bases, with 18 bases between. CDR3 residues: CASSFPMGARETQYF. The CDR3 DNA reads TGTGCCAGCAGTTTCCCCATGGGGGCGAGAGAGACCCAGTACTTC.

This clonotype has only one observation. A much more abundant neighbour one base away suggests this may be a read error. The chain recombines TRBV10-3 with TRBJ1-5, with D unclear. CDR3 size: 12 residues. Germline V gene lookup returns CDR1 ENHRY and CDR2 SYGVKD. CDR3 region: CAISGGNQPQNF. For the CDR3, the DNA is TGTGCCATCAGTGGAGGGAATCAGCCCCAGAATTTT.